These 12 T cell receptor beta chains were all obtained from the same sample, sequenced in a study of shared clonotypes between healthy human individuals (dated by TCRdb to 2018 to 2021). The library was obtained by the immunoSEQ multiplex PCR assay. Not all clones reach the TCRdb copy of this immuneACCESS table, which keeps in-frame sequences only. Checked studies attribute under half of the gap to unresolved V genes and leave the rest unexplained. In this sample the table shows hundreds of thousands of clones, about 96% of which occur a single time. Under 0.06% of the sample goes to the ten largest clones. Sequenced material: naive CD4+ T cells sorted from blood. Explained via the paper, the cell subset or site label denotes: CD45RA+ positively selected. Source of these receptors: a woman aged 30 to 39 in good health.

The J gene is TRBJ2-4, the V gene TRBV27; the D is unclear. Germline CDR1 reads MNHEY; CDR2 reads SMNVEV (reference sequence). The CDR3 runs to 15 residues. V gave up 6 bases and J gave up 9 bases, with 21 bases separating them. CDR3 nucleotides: TGTGCCAGCAGCGTAGGCGGACCCGTACGAGGCATTCAGTACTTC. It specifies CASSVGGPVRGIQYF.

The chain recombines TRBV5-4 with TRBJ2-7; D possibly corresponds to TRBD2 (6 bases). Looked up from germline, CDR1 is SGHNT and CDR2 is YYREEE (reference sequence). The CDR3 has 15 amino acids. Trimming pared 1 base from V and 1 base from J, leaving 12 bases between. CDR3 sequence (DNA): TGTGCCAGCAGCTTGCACGGGAGCGCATCCTACGAGCAGTACTTC. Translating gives CASSLHGSASYEQYF.

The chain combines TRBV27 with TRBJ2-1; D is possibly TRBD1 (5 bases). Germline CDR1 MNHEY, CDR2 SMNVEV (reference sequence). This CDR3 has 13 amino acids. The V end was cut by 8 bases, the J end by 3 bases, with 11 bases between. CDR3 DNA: TGTGCCAGCTCCCGACAGAGCTACAATGAGCAGTTCTTC. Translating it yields CASSRQSYNEQFF.

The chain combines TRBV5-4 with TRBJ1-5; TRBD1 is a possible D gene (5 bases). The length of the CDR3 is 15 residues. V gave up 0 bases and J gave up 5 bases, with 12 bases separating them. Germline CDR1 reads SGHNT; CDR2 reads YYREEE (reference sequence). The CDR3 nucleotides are TGTGCCAGCAGCTTGGGGGTGGGACGGGATCAGCCCCAGCATTTT. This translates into CASSLGVGRDQPQHF.

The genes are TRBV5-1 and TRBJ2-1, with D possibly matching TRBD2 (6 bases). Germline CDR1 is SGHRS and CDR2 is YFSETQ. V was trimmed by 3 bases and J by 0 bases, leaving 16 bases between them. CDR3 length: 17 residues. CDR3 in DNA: TGCGCCAGCAGCTCCGGGACTCGTATTAGCTCCTACAATGAGCAGTTCTTC. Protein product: CASSSGTRISSYNEQFF. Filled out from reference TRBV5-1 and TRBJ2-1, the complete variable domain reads KAGVTQTPRYLIKTRGQQVTLSCSPISGHRSVSWYQQTPGQGLQFLFEYFSETQRNKGNFPGRFSGRQFSNSRSEMNVSTLELGDSALYLCASSSGTRISSYNEQFFGPGTRLTVL.

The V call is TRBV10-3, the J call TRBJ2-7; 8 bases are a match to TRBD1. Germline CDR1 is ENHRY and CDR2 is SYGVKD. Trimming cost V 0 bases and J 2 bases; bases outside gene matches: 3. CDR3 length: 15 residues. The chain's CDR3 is CAISESSTGAYEQYF. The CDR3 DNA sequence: TGTGCCATCAGTGAGTCATCGACAGGGGCCTACGAGCAGTACTTC.

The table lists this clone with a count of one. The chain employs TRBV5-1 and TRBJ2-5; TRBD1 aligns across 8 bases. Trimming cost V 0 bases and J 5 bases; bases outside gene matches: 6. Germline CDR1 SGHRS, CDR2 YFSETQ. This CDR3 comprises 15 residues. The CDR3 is CASSLAAGGLETQYF. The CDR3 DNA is TGCGCCAGCAGCTTGGCGGCAGGGGGCTTGGAGACCCAGTACTTC.

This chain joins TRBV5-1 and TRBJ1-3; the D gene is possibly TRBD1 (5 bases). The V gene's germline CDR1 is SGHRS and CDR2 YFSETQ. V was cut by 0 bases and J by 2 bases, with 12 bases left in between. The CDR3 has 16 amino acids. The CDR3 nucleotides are TGCGCCAGCAGCTTGGCGGCAGGGAAAGCTGGAAACACCATATATTTT. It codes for CASSLAAGKAGNTIYF.

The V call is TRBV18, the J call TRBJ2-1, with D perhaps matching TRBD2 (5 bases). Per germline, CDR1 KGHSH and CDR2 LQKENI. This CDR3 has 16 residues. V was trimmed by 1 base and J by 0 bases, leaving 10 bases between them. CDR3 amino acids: CASSPLGSTSYNEQFF. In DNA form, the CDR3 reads TGTGCCAGCTCACCACTGGGGAGCACCTCCTACAATGAGCAGTTCTTC.

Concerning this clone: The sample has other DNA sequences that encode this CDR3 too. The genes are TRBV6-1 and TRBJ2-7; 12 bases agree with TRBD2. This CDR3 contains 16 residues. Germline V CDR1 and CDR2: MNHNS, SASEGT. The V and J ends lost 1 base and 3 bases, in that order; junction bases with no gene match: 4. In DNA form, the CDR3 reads TGTGCCAGCAGTGAAGGACTAGCGGGAGTGGGCTACGAGCAGTACTTC. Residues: CASSEGLAGVGYEQYF.

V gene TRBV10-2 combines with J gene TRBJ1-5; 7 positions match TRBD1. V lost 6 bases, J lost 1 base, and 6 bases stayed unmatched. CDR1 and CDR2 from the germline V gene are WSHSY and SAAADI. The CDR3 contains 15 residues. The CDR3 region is CASRGGGGSNQPQHF. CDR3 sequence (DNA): TGCGCCAGCAGAGGAGGGGGCGGCAGCAATCAGCCCCAGCATTTT.

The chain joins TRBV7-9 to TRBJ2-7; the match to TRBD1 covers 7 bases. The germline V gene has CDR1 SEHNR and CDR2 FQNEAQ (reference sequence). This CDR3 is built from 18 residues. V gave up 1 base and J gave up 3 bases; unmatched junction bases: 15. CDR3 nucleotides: TGTGCCAGCAGCTTAGGGGTGGGCGAGGGGCACAGGGGCTACGAGCAGTACTTC. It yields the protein CASSLGVGEGHRGYEQYF.